These T cell receptor beta chains were read from a single sample in a study of cytomegalovirus exposure and HLA in healthy donors. Profiling relied on immunoSEQ multiplex PCR, and the TCRdb table lists in-frame clones only, not all of them. The table lists about 110,000 clones, 70% to 80% of them singletons. Sequencing input: PBMCs. Receptors originate from a female donor in good health and CMV-seropositive. Both conserved end residues are part of each CDR3. A D gene is named only where the DNA matches it firmly. Expanded clones are given a class, and other clones once, few, many or no size at all.

clone_size: .
j_call: TRBJ1-2
d_call: TRBD1
v_call: TRBV6-1
cdr3_nt: TGTGCCAGCACCCCTGGAGGGACAGGGCGACGTGGCTACACCTTC
cdr3_aa: CASTPGGTGRRGYTF

clone_size: .
j_call: TRBJ2-1
d_call: TRBD2
v_call: TRBV7-9
cdr3_nt: TGTGCCAGCAGCTCGGGGGTAGCGGGAATCGATGAGCAGTTCTTC
cdr3_aa: CASSSGVAGIDEQFF

clone_size: once
j_call: TRBJ2-3
d_call: TRBD2
v_call: TRBV5-4
cdr3_nt: TGTGCCAGCAGCCTAGCGGGACCCACAGATACGCAGTATTTT
cdr3_aa: CASSLAGPTDTQYF

clone_size: .
j_call: TRBJ2-2
d_call: .
v_call: TRBV7-9
cdr3_nt: TGTGCCAGCCGGCCGGGTCTTTCCACCGGGGAGCTGTTTTTT
cdr3_aa: CASRPGLSTGELFF

clone_size: .
j_call: TRBJ2-7
d_call: .
v_call: TRBV11-1
cdr3_nt: TGTGCCAGCAGCTTAGAACCTACCTCCTACGAGCAGTACTTC
cdr3_aa: CASSLEPTSYEQYF

clone_size: .
j_call: TRBJ2-2
d_call: .
v_call: TRBV7-7
cdr3_nt: TGTGCTAGCAGCAGAAGCATGCTCGACACCGGGGAGCTGTTTTTT
cdr3_aa: CASSRSMLDTGELFF

clone_size: .
j_call: TRBJ1-2
d_call: TRBD1
v_call: TRBV6-6
cdr3_nt: TGTGCCAGCAGCCTCTCAGGACAGGGGAGGTATGGCTACACCTTC
cdr3_aa: CASSLSGQGRYGYTF

clone_size: .
j_call: TRBJ2-2
d_call: .
v_call: TRBV7-3
cdr3_nt: TGTGCCAGCAGCCGCACATTGAACACCGGGGAGCTGTTTTTT
cdr3_aa: CASSRTLNTGELFF

clone_size: .
j_call: TRBJ2-1
d_call: .
v_call: TRBV9
cdr3_nt: TGTGCCAGCAGCCCACGACAGTCGGGCAGGATCGATGAGCAGTTCTTC
cdr3_aa: CASSPRQSGRIDEQFF

clone_size: .
j_call: TRBJ2-7
d_call: TRBD1
v_call: TRBV27
cdr3_nt: TGTGCCAGCAGTTTAAGACAGGGGAGCGCCTACGAGCAGTACTTC
cdr3_aa: CASSLRQGSAYEQYF

clone_size: .
j_call: TRBJ1-4
d_call: .
v_call: TRBV19
cdr3_nt: TGTGCCAGTAGTCCGGGATTGCAACTGTTTTTT
cdr3_aa: CASSPGLQLFF

clone_size: once
j_call: TRBJ1-2
d_call: .
v_call: TRBV6-1
cdr3_nt: TGTGCCAGCAGTGAAGCAGAGGCAGCCTATGGCTACACCTTC
cdr3_aa: CASSEAEAAYGYTF

clone_size: .
j_call: TRBJ2-1
d_call: TRBD2
v_call: TRBV7-2
cdr3_nt: TGTGCCAGCAGCTTATCCAGCGGGAGGGCCCATGAGCAGTTCTTC
cdr3_aa: CASSLSSGRAHEQFF

clone_size: .
j_call: TRBJ1-1
d_call: .
v_call: TRBV19
cdr3_nt: TGTGCCAGTAGTGCGCCCGGGGGAGGGAACACTGAAGCTTTCTTT
cdr3_aa: CASSAPGGGNTEAFF

clone_size: .
j_call: TRBJ1-1
d_call: .
v_call: TRBV27
cdr3_nt: TGTGCCAGCAGAAAAGGCCCAGGGAACACTGAAGCTTTCTTT
cdr3_aa: CASRKGPGNTEAFF

clone_size: .
j_call: TRBJ1-3
d_call: .
v_call: TRBV28
cdr3_nt: TGTGCCAGCAGTTTTCGGCGGATCTCTGGAAACACCATATATTTT
cdr3_aa: CASSFRRISGNTIYF

clone_size: .
j_call: TRBJ1-1
d_call: .
v_call: TRBV10-3
cdr3_nt: TGTGCCATCAGTGACCTGGACAGAAGCTACACTGAAGCTTTCTTT
cdr3_aa: CAISDLDRSYTEAFF

clone_size: .
j_call: TRBJ1-1
d_call: TRBD1
v_call: TRBV10-2
cdr3_nt: TGCGCCAGCAGCTCGACAGGGGGCGGGACTGAAGCTTTCTTT
cdr3_aa: CASSSTGGGTEAFF

clone_size: .
j_call: TRBJ2-2
d_call: TRBD1
v_call: TRBV5-4
cdr3_nt: TGTGCCAGCAGCGCACGGACAGGGACCGGGGAGCTGTTTTTT
cdr3_aa: CASSARTGTGELFF

clone_size: .
j_call: TRBJ2-2
d_call: .
v_call: TRBV11-1
cdr3_nt: TGTGCCAGCAGCTTAAGAGGCTCGAACACCGGGGAGCTGTTTTTT
cdr3_aa: CASSLRGSNTGELFF

clone_size: few
j_call: TRBJ1-2
d_call: TRBD1
v_call: TRBV6-6
cdr3_nt: TGTGCCAGCAGTTACTCAGGACAGGACTATGGCTACACCTTC
cdr3_aa: CASSYSGQDYGYTF

clone_size: .
j_call: TRBJ1-1
d_call: .
v_call: TRBV5-4
cdr3_nt: TGTGCCAGCGGCGCAGGGAACACTGAAGCTTTCTTT
cdr3_aa: CASGAGNTEAFF

clone_size: .
j_call: TRBJ1-2
d_call: TRBD1
v_call: TRBV30
cdr3_nt: TGTGCCTGGGCTGGACAGGCTTTTTATGGCTACACCTTC
cdr3_aa: CAWAGQAFYGYTF

clone_size: few
j_call: TRBJ2-7
d_call: .
v_call: TRBV15
cdr3_nt: TGTGCCACCAGCAGAGATGAAGGGGACTCCTACGAGCAGTACTTC
cdr3_aa: CATSRDEGDSYEQYF

clone_size: .
j_call: TRBJ2-7
d_call: TRBD1
v_call: TRBV15
cdr3_nt: TGTGCCACCAGCCCGAGGACAGGGGGTTATATTCGGTACTTC
cdr3_aa: CATSPRTGGYIRYF

clone_size: .
j_call: TRBJ2-1
d_call: .
v_call: TRBV10-3
cdr3_nt: TGTGCCATCAGTGTAGGAAAACTAGCAGATAATGAGCAGTTCTTC
cdr3_aa: CAISVGKLADNEQFF

clone_size: once
j_call: TRBJ2-1
d_call: .
v_call: TRBV28
cdr3_nt: TGTGCCAGCAGTTTTTCAAGCAGGGGCTCCTACAATGAGCAGTTCTTC
cdr3_aa: CASSFSSRGSYNEQFF

clone_size: .
j_call: TRBJ1-2
d_call: TRBD1
v_call: TRBV6-1
cdr3_nt: TGTGCCAGCAGGACAGGGAACTATGGCTACACCTTC
cdr3_aa: CASRTGNYGYTF